Given below is one T cell receptor beta chain in context. Its target is unknown. Trimming cost V 4 bases and J 8 bases; bases outside gene matches: 12. This CDR3 has 16 residues. Germline V CDR1 and CDR2: LNHDA, SQIVND (reference sequence). This sample was included in a study of T cell responses to AZD1222 COVID-19 vaccine. Turning to the study itself: Recipients boosted at about 4 weeks or about 12 weeks are pooled. Regarding the study as a whole: The study found Spike-specific TCR breadth and depth rose after two AZD1222 doses. White British ancestry dominated among donors, who included more females, and clonal diversity was possibly underestimated. Repertoire samples came only from after the peak T cell response.

TCRdb keeps only in-frame clones here, not all; method: immunoSEQ multiplex PCR. This sample has approximately 76,000 clones, with about 82% found just once. Sequencing used peripheral blood, obtained on day 0 of AZD1222 vaccination. This receptor was obtained from an adult in good health. J is TRBJ1-4 and V is TRBV19; 8 nucleotides line up with TRBD1. CDR3 region: CASSTGGYEEWEKLFF. DNA for the CDR3: TGTGCCAGTAGTACAGGGGGCTACGAGGAATGGGAAAAACTGTTTTTT.